This T cell receptor beta chain was sequenced during a study of T cell changes during pregnancy in multiple sclerosis. V lost 3 bases to trimming and J lost 5 bases; unmatched junction nucleotides: 4. This CDR3 is 15 amino acids long. CDR1 MNHNS and CDR2 SASEGT come from the germline V gene. Some clones are missing from TCRdb's copy, which holds only in-frame ones; the method was immunoSEQ multiplex PCR. The table includes some 100,000 clones, 90% to 95% detected once. The chain uses TRBV6-1 and TRBJ2-3; TRBD2 matches at 11 bases. Sample: peripheral blood, taken before pregnancy. The clonotype comes from a female donor with multiple sclerosis, enrolled in a pregnancy study. The CDR3 region has the DNA TGTGCCAGCAGTGAGGTAGCGGGAGGGGTAGATACGCAGTATTTT. Amino acids: CASSEVAGGVDTQYF.